Listed here are 29 T cell receptor beta chains from one sample, sequenced in a study of beta chain features in type 1 diabetes (dated 2018 in TCRdb). The paper as a whole reports these results and caveats: In all four CD4+ subsets, TCRB CDR3 length was moderately but significantly shorter in type 1 diabetes patients.

These receptors are not linked to any known antigen. The library was produced with the immunoSEQ multiplex PCR assay. The entire amount of isolated RNA was reverse transcribed using the High Capacity cDNA Reverse Transcription Kit, so the sequenced TCRB transcripts were expressed ones. TCRdb obtained this table from immuneACCESS and retained in-frame rearrangements with V and J assigned. These tables miss some clones; where compared with another copy, unresolved V genes account for less than half of the shortfall, and the remainder is unexplained. The sample table shows some 240,000 clones, and about a sixth are seen once. Jointly, the top ten make up more than 0.075% of the sample. Sequenced: naive CD4+ T cells from blood. The sample's cell subset or site, from its label and the paper: true naive CD4+ T cells. Source of these receptors: a man younger than 40 with type 1 diabetes.

This clone was seen only a few times. The J gene is TRBJ2-7, the V gene TRBV29-1; 10 bases match TRBD1. The J segment lost 3 bases and the V segment lost 6 bases, leaving 5 bases of the junction unmatched. CDR3 size: 13 residues. Germline lookup yields CDR1 SQVTM and CDR2 ANQGSEA. CDR3 amino acids: CSVGTGEFYEQYF. CDR3 nucleotides: TGCAGCGTAGGGACAGGGGAGTTCTACGAGCAGTACTTC.

This clone has a handful of counts. This specimen includes other DNA sequences encoding the same CDR3. The chain recombines TRBV14 with TRBJ2-1; 11 nucleotides align to TRBD2. This CDR3 comprises 14 residues. Germline V CDR1 and CDR2: SGHDN, FVKESK. The V gene end was trimmed by 1 base and the J gene end by 7 bases; junction bases not matched to a gene: 0. CDR3 coding DNA: TGTGCCAGCAGCCAAGGACTAGCGGGGAATGAGCAGTTCTTC. Translation gives CASSQGLAGNEQFF.

The chain carries TRBV27 and TRBJ2-1; D possibly uses TRBD1 or TRBD2 (5 bases each). Trimming removed 7 bases at V and 2 bases at J, with 21 bases between. Germline CDR1 and CDR2: MNHEY and SMNVEV (reference sequence). The CDR3 extends over 17 amino acids. CDR3 in DNA: TGTGCCAGCACCACCTACCGGGGCAGGAGTCCCTACAATGAGCAGTTCTTC. Protein: CASTTYRGRSPYNEQFF.

This clone was observed a few times. The genes are TRBV7-2 and TRBJ2-3, with D perhaps matching TRBD2 (6 bases). Between the trimmed V and J ends, which lost 3 bases and 2 bases, there was a span of 12 bases. The germline V gene encodes CDR1 SGHTA and CDR2 FQGNSA. This CDR3 contains 15 residues. CDR3 coding DNA: TGTGCCAGCAGCTTGAGTAGCGGACTCACAGATACGCAGTATTTT. Its protein product is CASSLSSGLTDTQYF.

This CDR3 is CASSQEGQGANQPQHF. The DNA for the CDR3 is TGCGCCAGCAGCCAAGAAGGGCAGGGGGCAAATCAGCCCCAGCATTTT. J is TRBJ1-5 and V is TRBV4-3, with 8 nucleotides matching TRBD1. The ends lost 0 bases at V and 4 bases at J; junction bases unmatched: 5. Germline V lookup: CDR1 LGHNA, CDR2 YSLEER. The CDR3 is 16 amino acids.

V usage is TRBV4-3 and J usage is TRBJ2-5; possibly TRBD2 for D (5 bases). Trimming took off 0 bases at V and 5 bases at J, with 16 bases between the two ends. The CDR3 totals 16 residues. CDR1 is LGHNA and CDR2 is YSLEER in the germline V gene. This CDR3 reads CASSQDSGLSGETQYF. CDR3 sequence (DNA): TGCGCCAGCAGCCAAGATTCGGGTCTCTCGGGGGAGACCCAGTACTTC.

The chain is built from TRBV30 and TRBJ2-5, with 8 nucleotides matching TRBD2. The CDR3 totals 13 residues. The V and J ends lost 4 bases and 0 bases, in that order; junction bases with no gene match: 1. Germline values: CDR1 GTSNPN, CDR2 SVGIG (reference sequence). The CDR3 bases are TGTGCCTGGAATAGCGGGAACCAAGAGACCCAGTACTTC. It encodes CAWNSGNQETQYF. The whole variable domain, remainder taken from reference TRBV30 and TRBJ2-5, is SQTIHQWPATLVQPVGSPLSLECTVEGTSNPNLYWYRQAAGRGLQLLFYSVGIGQISSEVPQNLSASRPQDRQFILSSKKLLLSDSGFYLCAWNSGNQETQYFGPGTRLLVL.

The V and J genes are TRBV25-1 and TRBJ2-7, with D perhaps being TRBD1 or TRBD2 (5 bases each). Trimming removed 5 bases at V and 0 bases at J, with 17 bases between. This CDR3 is built from 16 residues. Germline V gene lookup returns CDR1 MGHDK and CDR2 SYGVNS. The CDR3 here is CASSRTGTGTSYEQYF. CDR3 sequence (DNA): TGTGCCAGCAGTCGCACCGGGACGGGGACCTCCTACGAGCAGTACTTC.

This clone was counted a few times. This chain joins TRBV9 and TRBJ2-3; no reliable D call. Germline CDR1 reads SGDLS; CDR2 reads YYNGEE. The ends were cut back, 1 base at V and 2 bases at J, with 11 bases in the middle. This CDR3 spans 15 amino acids. The DNA for the CDR3 is TGTGCCAGCAGCGTAATCCCTAGTACCACAGATACGCAGTATTTT. It is translated as CASSVIPSTTDTQYF.

The J gene is TRBJ2-5, the V gene TRBV7-2, with D possibly called TRBD1 or TRBD2 (6 bases each). The V gene's germline CDR1 is SGHTA and CDR2 FQGNSA. The germline V and J ends were trimmed by 5 bases and 7 bases, with 14 bases remaining between them. CDR3 length: 13 amino acids. The CDR3 spells CASSTTGARTQYF. CDR3 nucleotides: TGTGCCAGCAGCACTACGGGGGCTAGGACCCAGTACTTC.

This chain links TRBV15 with TRBJ2-5; TRBD1 matches 7 bases. V was pared by 0 bases and J by 13 bases, with 5 bases of the junction left unmatched. CDR3 length: 12 residues. The V gene's germline CDR1 is LNHNV and CDR2 YYDKDF (reference sequence). CDR3 nucleotides: TGTGCCACCAGCAGAGATGAGGGGACAGTGTACTTC. It encodes CATSRDEGTVYF.

This clone has just one count. The chain couples TRBV6-5 to TRBJ2-3, with 9 bases identical to TRBD2. The CDR3 spans 14 residues. Germline lookup yields CDR1 MNHEY and CDR2 SVGAGI. V shed 3 bases and J 9 bases; nucleotides not matched to a gene: 7. The CDR3 DNA reads TGTGCCAGCAGTTATGAGACTAGCGGAGTCACGCAGTATTTT. Its protein is CASSYETSGVTQYF.

This rearrangement joins TRBV4-1 to TRBJ2-2; D is possibly TRBD1 (6 bases). CDR1 is MGHRA, CDR2 YSYEKL, per germline. Deletions cut 5 bases from V and 6 bases from J, with 10 bases between. The CDR3 runs to 13 residues. Here the CDR3 DNA reads TGCGCCAGCAGCAGCAGGGGATCCGGGGAGCTGTTTTTT. This codes for CASSSRGSGELFF.

This clone was detected only a few times. This same CDR3 is encoded by further DNA sequences in the sample. The V call is TRBV20-1, the J call TRBJ2-5, with D unclear. Germline V lookup: CDR1 DFQATT, CDR2 SNEGSKA (reference sequence). Trimming removed 5 bases from V and 1 base from J, with 2 bases in between. CDR3 size: 10 residues. The CDR3 protein is CSAGQETQYF. CDR3 nucleotide sequence: TGCAGTGCTGGCCAAGAGACCCAGTACTTC.

The chain is built from TRBV2 and TRBJ1-5, with D possibly matching TRBD1 (6 bases). Trimming removed 2 bases from V and 3 bases from J, with 8 bases in between. Germline CDR1 is SNHLY and CDR2 is FYNNEI. The CDR3 length is 14 residues. CDR3 nucleotides: TGTGCCAGCAGTGAACAGGGGACCAATCAGCCCCAGCATTTT. Protein sequence: CASSEQGTNQPQHF.

This clone has more than one count but fewer than ten. The V and J genes are TRBV28 and TRBJ2-7, with 11 positions matching TRBD1. CDR1 and CDR2 (germline): MDHEN, SYDVKM. Germline trimming cut 4 bases from V and 6 bases from J; bases unmatched to any gene: 8. The CDR3 is 15 residues long. DNA of the CDR3: TGTGCCAGCAGTTCCCGAGGGACAGGGGGTTTCGAGCAGTACTTC. Protein product: CASSSRGTGGFEQYF.

The V gene is TRBV20-1, the J gene TRBJ2-7, with 7 bases that match TRBD2. V trimming: 6 bases; J trimming: 6 bases; junction bases outside the gene matches: 5. This CDR3 contains 11 residues. The germline CDR1 and CDR2 sequences are DFQATT and SNEGSKA (reference sequence). This CDR3 reads CSATGGLEQYF. DNA of the CDR3: TGCAGTGCCACGGGAGGTCTCGAGCAGTACTTC.

J is TRBJ2-6 and V is TRBV2, with unresolved D. CDR3 length: 14 amino acids. Germline CDR1 reads SNHLY; CDR2 reads FYNNEI. The V and J ends lost 6 bases and 1 base respectively, with 7 bases between them. CDR3 residues: CASRDRSGANVLTF. The DNA of the CDR3 is TGTGCCAGCAGGGACCGATCTGGGGCCAACGTCCTGACTTTC.

This clone was observed a handful of times. The CDR3 loop is CASTGHSNQPQHF. The CDR3 coding sequence is TGTGCCAGTACTGGGCATAGCAATCAGCCCCAGCATTTT. The V gene is TRBV19, the J gene TRBJ1-5; D remains unclear. Germline assignment: CDR1 LNHDA and CDR2 SQIVND (reference sequence). The CDR3 totals 13 residues. The ends were cut back, 7 bases at V and 0 bases at J, with 7 bases in the middle.

The sample holds a few counts of this clone. The rearrangement links TRBV4-2 to TRBJ2-3; TRBD2 matches 8 bases. After removal of 0 bases from V and 1 base from J, the junction contained 6 bases not matched to a gene. This CDR3 is built from 17 residues. Germline CDR1 reads LGHNA; CDR2 reads YNFKEQ. In DNA form, the CDR3 reads TGTGCCAGCAGCCAAGATGGGCGGGAGGAACGCACAGATACGCAGTATTTT. Amino acids: CASSQDGREERTDTQYF.

The J gene is TRBJ2-7, the V gene TRBV7-2; 8 positions agree with TRBD2. CDR1 and CDR2 (germline): SGHTA, FQGNSA. This CDR3 comprises 15 residues. J was trimmed by 6 bases and V by 4 bases; bases with no gene match: 11. For the CDR3, the DNA is TGTGCCAGCAGCTCCAAGGGAGCGGGAGTTGGCGAGCAGTACTTC. It translates to CASSSKGAGVGEQYF. The complete variable domain, with remaining parts taken from reference TRBV7-2 and TRBJ2-7, reads GAGVSQSPSNKVTEKGKDVELRCDPISGHTALYWYRQSLGQGLEFLIYFQGNSAPDKSGLPSDRFSAERTGGSVSTLTIQRTQQEDSAVYLCASSSKGAGVGEQYFGPGTRLTVT.

As regards this clone: Different DNA sequences within this sample yield the same CDR3. The chain is built from TRBV10-3 and TRBJ2-5; no clear D. Germline V gene lookup returns CDR1 ENHRY and CDR2 SYGVKD. The germline V and J ends were trimmed by 2 bases and 5 bases, with 3 bases remaining between them. The length of the CDR3 is 11 residues. The CDR3 loop is CAISERETQYF. The CDR3 DNA sequence: TGTGCCATCAGTGAGCGGGAGACCCAGTACTTC.

The chain recombines TRBV11-2 with TRBJ2-1; D might be TRBD1 (5 bases). V lost 2 bases and J 6 bases, leaving 8 bases between the germline ends. CDR1 is SGHAT and CDR2 is FQNNGV in the germline V gene. This CDR3 comprises 13 residues. CDR3 residues: CASSLPGFNEQFF. CDR3 sequence (DNA): TGTGCCAGCAGCTTACCAGGGTTCAATGAGCAGTTCTTC.

The V gene is TRBV9, the J gene TRBJ2-3; 9 bases are a match to TRBD2. Germline CDR1 is SGDLS and CDR2 is YYNGEE. There are 15 residues in the CDR3. J gave up 8 bases and V 0 bases, and 7 bases lay outside the gene matches. CDR3 region: CASSVVGGRVTTQYF. The CDR3 bases are TGTGCCAGCAGCGTAGTGGGCGGGAGGGTGACTACGCAGTATTTT.

This clone showed up just a few times. This chain connects TRBV10-2 to TRBJ2-2; possibly TRBD1 for D (6 bases). Germline CDR1 is WSHSY and CDR2 is SAAADI. The V end lost 5 bases, the J end lost 1 base, and 8 bases lay between the germline ends. This CDR3 contains 14 residues. The CDR3 reads CASSKQGNTGELFF. CDR3 nucleotide sequence: TGCGCCAGCAGTAAACAGGGGAACACCGGGGAGCTGTTTTTT.

This clone has only a few counts. The DNA for the CDR3 is TGTGCCAGCAGCTCCCCCGACAGGGACCAAGAGACCCAGTACTTC. Translation gives CASSSPDRDQETQYF. The J gene is TRBJ2-5, the V gene TRBV7-8; 7 nucleotides line up with TRBD1. This CDR3 comprises 15 residues. From germline, CDR1 is SGHVS and CDR2 FQNEAQ. V lost 4 bases to trimming and J lost 0 bases; unmatched junction nucleotides: 5.

This clone was seen only a few times. This chain connects TRBV2 to TRBJ2-1; 9 nucleotides match TRBD2. The length of the CDR3 is 14 residues. From germline, CDR1 is SNHLY and CDR2 FYNNEI. V shed 6 bases, J shed 4 bases, and the junction held 4 bases outside the gene matches. CDR3 sequence: CASRAGGSYNEQFF. In nucleotides, the CDR3 is TGTGCCAGCAGGGCGGGAGGGTCATACAATGAGCAGTTCTTC.

The rearrangement joins TRBV30 to TRBJ2-5, with D possibly being TRBD1 (6 bases). V lost 0 bases and J lost 4, with 9 bases in between. Per germline, CDR1 GTSNPN and CDR2 SVGIG (reference sequence). This CDR3 spans 13 amino acids. CDR3 residues: CAWSVQGGETQYF. The CDR3 DNA follows: TGTGCCTGGAGTGTACAAGGGGGAGAGACCCAGTACTTC.

This chain links TRBV15 with TRBJ2-1, with 11 nucleotides matching TRBD2. Germline V CDR1 and CDR2: LNHNV, YYDKDF (reference sequence). The CDR3 has 15 residues. With V trimmed by 2 bases and J by 6 bases, 3 bases remained unmatched. CDR3: CATSRSGTSGNEQFF. In DNA form, the CDR3 reads TGTGCCACCAGCAGATCCGGGACTAGCGGCAATGAGCAGTTCTTC.